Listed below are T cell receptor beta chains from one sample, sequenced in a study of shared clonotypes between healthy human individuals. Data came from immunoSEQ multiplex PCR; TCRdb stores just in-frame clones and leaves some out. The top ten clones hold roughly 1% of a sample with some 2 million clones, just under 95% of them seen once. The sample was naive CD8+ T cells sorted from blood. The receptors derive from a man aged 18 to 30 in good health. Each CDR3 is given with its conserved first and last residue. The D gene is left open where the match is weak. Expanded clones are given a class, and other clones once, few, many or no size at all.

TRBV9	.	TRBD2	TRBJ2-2	CASSVLAGETGELFF	TGTGCCAGCAGCGTTCTAGCGGGAGAAACCGGGGAGCTGTTTTTT
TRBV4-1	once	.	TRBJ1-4	CASSQDSALNEKLFF	TGCGCCAGCAGCCAGGACAGTGCTCTTAATGAAAAACTGTTTTTT
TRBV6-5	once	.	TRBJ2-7	CASSYSRREPDYEQYF	TGTGCCAGCAGTTATAGTAGGAGGGAACCAGACTACGAGCAGTACTTC
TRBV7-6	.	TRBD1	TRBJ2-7	CASSLGGQFSSYEQYF	TGTGCCAGCAGCTTAGGGGGACAGTTTAGCTCCTACGAGCAGTACTTC
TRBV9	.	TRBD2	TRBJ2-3	CASSVGSGGALDTQYF	TGTGCCAGCAGCGTAGGTAGCGGGGGGGCATTGGATACGCAGTATTTT
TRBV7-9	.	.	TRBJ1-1	CASSFGRDNAAFF	TGTGCCAGCAGCTTTGGTAGGGACAATGCAGCTTTCTTT
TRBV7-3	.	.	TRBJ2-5	CASSSPGPSRIETQYF	TGTGCCAGCAGCTCCCCCGGGCCTTCCCGAATAGAGACCCAGTACTTC
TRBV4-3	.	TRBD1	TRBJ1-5	CASSQDVAGGINQPQHF	TGCGCCAGCAGCCAAGATGTCGCAGGGGGCATAAATCAGCCCCAGCATTTT
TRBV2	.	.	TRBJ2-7	CASIDRVSSYEQYF	TGTGCCAGCATAGATAGGGTGAGCTCCTACGAGCAGTACTTC
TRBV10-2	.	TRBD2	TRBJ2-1	CASGELAGVVDEQFF	TGCGCCAGCGGTGAACTAGCGGGAGTGGTAGATGAGCAGTTCTTC
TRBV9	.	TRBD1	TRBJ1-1	CASSVWDSVVAEAFF	TGTGCCAGCAGCGTCTGGGACAGCGTTGTTGCTGAAGCTTTCTTT
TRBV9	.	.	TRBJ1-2	CASSAADSEGDYGYTF	TGTGCCAGCAGCGCAGCCGACAGCGAGGGAGACTATGGCTACACCTTC
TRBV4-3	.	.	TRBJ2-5	CASSQDQEETQYF	TGCGCCAGCAGCCAAGATCAGGAAGAGACCCAGTACTTC
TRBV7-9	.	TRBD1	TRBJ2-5	CASSSRTGGQETQYF	TGTGCCAGCAGCTCAAGGACAGGGGGACAAGAGACCCAGTACTTC
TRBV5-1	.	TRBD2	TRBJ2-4	CASSFSEGLAGGPKNIQYF	TGCGCCAGCAGCTTCTCGGAGGGGCTAGCGGGAGGGCCCAAAAACATTCAGTACTTC
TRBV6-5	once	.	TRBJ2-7	CASSYSGGTYEQYF	TGTGCCAGCAGTTACTCCGGCGGAACCTACGAGCAGTACTTC
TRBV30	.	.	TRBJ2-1	CAWSVKHPVDEQFF	TGTGCCTGGAGTGTCAAGCATCCAGTCGATGAGCAGTTCTTC